Following are 14 T cell receptor beta chains from one sample sequenced in a study of blood T cell repertoires in COVID-19. Measured with immunoSEQ multiplex PCR; TCRdb has only the in-frame clones, and not every one. The data contain some 120,000 clones, 70% to 90% of them singletons. Input material: peripheral blood. These receptors came from a woman aged 55-69 years with acute or convalescent COVID-19.

The rearrangement joins TRBV14 to TRBJ1-1, with D possibly being TRBD1 (5 bases). This CDR3 has 14 residues. CDR1 is SGHDN, CDR2 FVKESK, per germline. V gave up 3 bases and J gave up 6 bases, with 14 bases separating them. In DNA, the CDR3 is TGTGCCAGCAGCCACAGGACCAGGGCCGCTGAAGCTTTCTTT. Its protein product is CASSHRTRAAEAFF.

J is TRBJ2-7 and V is TRBV27; 8 bases map to TRBD2. V lost 4 bases to trimming and J lost 1 base; unmatched junction nucleotides: 6. Germline loops: CDR1 MNHEY, CDR2 SMNVEV (reference sequence). This CDR3 spans 15 amino acids. CDR3: CASSSAGDLSYEQYF. DNA of the CDR3: TGTGCCAGCAGTTCAGCGGGGGATTTATCCTACGAGCAGTACTTC.

This chain uses TRBV18 with TRBJ2-1; a weak D match, TRBD2 (6 bases). The CDR3 has 15 amino acids. Germline V CDR1 and CDR2: KGHSH, LQKENI. V was trimmed by 2 bases and J by 0 bases, leaving 8 bases between them. DNA for the CDR3: TGTGCCAGCTCACCAACCGGGAGCTCCTACAATGAGCAGTTCTTC. Its translation: CASSPTGSSYNEQFF.

For the CDR3, the DNA is TGTGCCTGGAGTCGGGGACTTTCGAACACTGAAGCTTTCTTT. Amino acid sequence: CAWSRGLSNTEAFF. The chain is built from TRBV30 and TRBJ1-1; D may be TRBD1 (5 bases). This CDR3 comprises 14 residues. CDR1 GTSNPN and CDR2 SVGIG come from the germline V gene (reference sequence). V lost 2 bases, J lost 1 base, and 11 bases lay in between.

V is TRBV20-1 and J is TRBJ2-7, with D perhaps TRBD1 (5 bases). Germline CDR1 and CDR2: DFQATT and SNEGSKA (reference sequence). Between the trimmed V and J ends, which lost 3 bases and 7 bases, there was a span of 13 bases. This CDR3 region has 12 residues. CDR3 sequence: CSASIQGEEQYF. The CDR3 DNA reads TGCAGTGCTAGTATTCAGGGTGAAGAGCAGTACTTC.

Turning to this clone: Germline and junction disagree at one end, which may indicate a read error. The chain couples TRBV2 to TRBJ1-6, with unresolved D. Germline CDR1 reads SNHLY; CDR2 reads FYNNEI. This CDR3 region has 16 residues. CDR3 nucleotides: TGTGCCAGCAGCGAAGGGAGTAGCTCCTATAATTCACCCCTCCACTTT. Translation: CASSEGSSSYNSPLHF.

The chain joins TRBV5-1 to TRBJ2-2; 9 nucleotides align to TRBD2. There are 15 residues in the CDR3. Germline CDR1 reads SGHRS; CDR2 reads YFSETQ. Trimming at V came to 2 bases and at J to 6 bases, leaving 5 bases not matched to a gene. The CDR3 nucleotides read TGCGCCAGCAGCTTTGGCGGGAGGGCTCCCGGGGAGCTGTTTTTT. This gives the protein CASSFGGRAPGELFF.

The V and J genes are TRBV2 and TRBJ1-5; unclear D gene. V was shortened by 6 bases and J by 0 bases, with 12 bases between the two germline ends. The CDR3 loop spans 15 amino acids. In germline, CDR1 is SNHLY, CDR2 FYNNEI. The CDR3 DNA is TGTGCCAGCAGGAGGAAGCGAGATAGCAATCAGCCCCAGCATTTT. Translation: CASRRKRDSNQPQHF.

This clone was seen only once. This rearrangement joins TRBV27 to TRBJ1-4; D call uncertain. Germline V gives CDR1 MNHEY, CDR2 SMNVEV (reference sequence). The CDR3 totals 14 residues. Trimming cost V 8 bases and J 3 bases, with 13 bases left between them. The chain's CDR3 is CASSAWLSNEKLFF. CDR3 sequence (DNA): TGTGCCAGCTCTGCGTGGTTGTCTAATGAAAAACTGTTTTTT.

This clone was found once. V gene TRBV5-1 combines with J gene TRBJ1-6, with D perhaps matching TRBD1 (5 bases). CDR3 length equals 15 residues. The germline V and J ends were trimmed by 0 bases and 7 bases, with 11 bases remaining between them. Germline lookup yields CDR1 SGHRS and CDR2 YFSETQ. The CDR3 spells CASSLAGQGNSPLHF. CDR3 DNA sequence: TGCGCCAGCAGCTTGGCCGGGCAGGGAAATTCACCCCTCCACTTT.

The CDR3 loop reads CASSQVPRGPLHF. The CDR3 DNA reads TGTGCCAGCAGCCAAGTCCCCCGTGGCCCCCTCCACTTT. The chain is built from TRBV14 and TRBJ1-6; D not resolved. This CDR3 has 13 amino acids. The germline gives CDR1 SGHDN, CDR2 FVKESK. The V end lost 1 base, the J end lost 13 bases, and 11 bases lay between the germline ends.

This chain joins TRBV6-6 and TRBJ2-7; 8 nucleotides align to TRBD2. This CDR3 comprises 16 residues. CDR1 and CDR2 (germline): MNHNY, SVGAGI (reference sequence). The J segment lost 0 bases and the V segment lost 0 bases, leaving 4 bases of the junction unmatched. Here the CDR3 reads CASSYSRGAHSYEQYF. The CDR3 bases are TGTGCCAGCAGTTACTCGCGGGGGGCCCACTCCTACGAGCAGTACTTC.

V is TRBV7-9 and J is TRBJ1-2, with 7 bases that match TRBD1. The germline V gene has CDR1 SEHNR and CDR2 FQNEAQ (reference sequence). The CDR3 is 13 amino acids. V trimming: 4 bases; J trimming: 6 bases; junction bases outside the gene matches: 5. DNA for the CDR3: TGTGCCAGCAGCTCCGAGACAGGGAATGGCTACACCTTC. Protein product: CASSSETGNGYTF.

Comments on this clone: The germline gene is not matched at one end of the junction; a read error may be the cause. V gene TRBV10-2 combines with J gene TRBJ2-1; TRBD2 is a possible D gene (5 bases). This CDR3 is built from 15 residues. CDR1 is WSHSY, CDR2 SAAADI, per germline. CDR3 coding DNA: TGCGCCAGCAGGGGTAGCGCAGGTCGTTACAGTGAGCAGTTCTTC. Residues: CASRGSAGRYSEQFF.